This passage covers 32 T cell receptor beta chains from one sample sequenced in a study of blood T cell repertoires in COVID-19. Measured with immunoSEQ multiplex PCR; TCRdb has only the in-frame clones, and not every one. The sample has 150,000 to 200,000 clones; 87% are singletons. The source material was peripheral blood. Receptors originate from a woman aged 70 to 79 with COVID-19, enrolled during active disease.

The chain couples TRBV6-5 to TRBJ2-3; 12 bases fit TRBD2. Trimming cost V 4 bases and J 3 bases; bases outside gene matches: 5. Germline CDR1 MNHEY, CDR2 SVGAGI. CDR3 length: 16 residues. CDR3 protein: CASSFRLAGETDTQYF. The CDR3 DNA reads TGTGCCAGCAGTTTTCGACTAGCGGGAGAAACAGATACGCAGTATTTT.

The V and J genes are TRBV6-2 or TRBV6-3 and TRBJ2-2, with 13 positions matching TRBD2. CDR1 and CDR2 (germline): MNHEY, SVGEGT. The CDR3 is 21 amino acids. J gave up 1 base and V 5 bases, and 16 bases lay outside the gene matches. The CDR3 nucleotides are TGTGCCAGCAGTCCACGGGGGTGGACTAGCGGGAGAGCGTTGAACACCGGGGAGCTGTTTTTT. It translates to CASSPRGWTSGRALNTGELFF.

The chain joins TRBV6-6 to TRBJ2-2; tentatively, D is TRBD2 (6 bases). V was shortened by 5 bases and J by 0 bases, with 10 bases between the two germline ends. The CDR3 spans 15 residues. Germline CDR1 and CDR2: MNHNY and SVGAGI (reference sequence). CDR3: CASSTGTSNTGELFF. The CDR3 bases are TGTGCCAGCAGTACGGGGACTTCGAACACCGGGGAGCTGTTTTTT.

The chain links TRBV21-1 to TRBJ1-1. TRBV21-1 is a documented pseudogene. The CDR3 is 14 amino acids. The CDR3 DNA reads TGTGCCAGCAGCTTAGATTACTGGAACACTGAAGCTTTCTTT. Protein sequence: CASSLDYWNTEAFF.

J is TRBJ1-3 and V is TRBV30; 10 positions match TRBD1. The CDR3 is made up of 15 amino acids. The V gene end was trimmed by 1 base and the J gene end by 0 bases; junction bases not matched to a gene: 0. CDR1 GTSNPN and CDR2 SVGIG come from the germline V gene (reference sequence). For the CDR3, the DNA is TGTGCCTGGAGTGGGGACAGGGGCTCTGGAAACACCATATATTTT. Its translation is CAWSGDRGSGNTIYF.

This clone was recorded only once. This chain joins TRBV19 and TRBJ1-4; TRBD1 is a possible D gene (6 bases). This CDR3 comprises 17 residues. CDR1 LNHDA and CDR2 SQIVND come from the germline V gene (reference sequence). V lost 6 bases to trimming and J lost 6 bases, with 23 bases between them. The DNA for the CDR3 is TGTGCCAGTAGCATCACAACCCCCCGGGGGGCGGATGAAAAACTGTTTTTT. Protein sequence: CASSITTPRGADEKLFF.

The rearrangement uses TRBV18 and TRBJ2-3; weak D call: TRBD2 (6 bases). The CDR3 extends over 15 amino acids. V lost 5 bases and J lost 0, with 12 bases in between. Germline CDR1 reads KGHSH; CDR2 reads LQKENI. The CDR3 spells CASSVLATSTDTQYF. The CDR3, as DNA: TGTGCCAGCTCAGTGCTAGCGACTAGCACAGATACGCAGTATTTT.

The gene calls are TRBV6-5 and TRBJ2-3, with 7 bases aligning to TRBD1. The germline V gene encodes CDR1 MNHEY and CDR2 SVGAGI. With 7 bases clipped from V and 0 bases from J, the junction kept 7 bases outside the gene matches. The CDR3 is made up of 15 amino acids. CDR3 in amino acids: CASTHGQASTDTQYF. DNA of the CDR3: TGTGCCAGCACTCACGGACAGGCAAGCACAGATACGCAGTATTTT.

The chain joins TRBV24-1 to TRBJ2-1; TRBD2 agrees at 11 bases. The CDR3 length is 16 residues. Germline CDR1 KGHDR, CDR2 SFDVKD. V lost 3 bases and J lost 3; bases outside the gene matches: 3. DNA of the CDR3: TGTGCCACCAGTGATACTAGCGGGAGAAACTACAATGAGCAGTTCTTC. It yields the protein CATSDTSGRNYNEQFF.

This chain connects TRBV19 to TRBJ2-7, with TRBD1 matching over 8 bases. Germline V CDR1 and CDR2: LNHDA, SQIVND (reference sequence). CDR3 length: 13 residues. After removal of 3 bases from V and 3 bases from J, the junction contained 1 base not matched to a gene. CDR3 region: CASSMGQDYEQYF. In nucleotides, the CDR3 is TGTGCCAGTAGTATGGGACAGGACTACGAGCAGTACTTC.

This chain links TRBV18 with TRBJ2-7; maybe TRBD1 (5 bases). Germline assignment: CDR1 KGHSH and CDR2 LQKENI. This CDR3 is 12 amino acids long. V shed 2 bases and J shed 6 bases, with 8 bases lying between them. CDR3 sequence reads: CASSPSRGEQYF. The CDR3 DNA reads TGTGCCAGCTCACCATCTAGGGGCGAGCAGTACTTC.

The J gene is TRBJ1-5, the V gene TRBV24-1; no firm D call. Germline V gives CDR1 KGHDR, CDR2 SFDVKD. The CDR3 extends over 12 amino acids. Trimming cost V 3 bases and J 4 bases, with 3 bases left between them. Here the CDR3 reads CATSDLNQPQHF. CDR3 DNA sequence: TGTGCCACCAGTGATCTTAATCAGCCCCAGCATTTT.

J is TRBJ2-7 and V is TRBV18, with D possibly matching TRBD1 (6 bases). The germline CDR1 and CDR2 sequences are KGHSH and LQKENI. The CDR3 is made up of 15 amino acids. The V and J ends lost 1 base and 0 bases respectively, with 10 bases between them. The chain's CDR3 is CASSPRGTNSYEQYF. As DNA, the CDR3 is TGTGCCAGCTCACCACGAGGGACAAACTCCTACGAGCAGTACTTC.

The chain uses TRBV27 and TRBJ2-3; 11 nucleotides match TRBD2. The CDR3 contains 16 residues. V trimming: 2 bases; J trimming: 2 bases; junction bases outside the gene matches: 3. Germline CDR1 is MNHEY and CDR2 is SMNVEV (reference sequence). The CDR3 bases are TGTGCCAGCAGTTTAGCTAGCGGGAGGTTCACAGATACGCAGTATTTT. As protein: CASSLASGRFTDTQYF.

J is TRBJ2-2 and V is TRBV7-3; D is possibly TRBD1 (6 bases). CDR1 and CDR2 (germline): SGHTA, FQGTGA. The CDR3 runs to 19 residues. Trimming removed 4 bases from V and 2 bases from J, with 23 bases in between. The CDR3 spells CASSYRGLGTQANTGELFF. In nucleotides, the CDR3 is TGTGCCAGCAGCTACCGTGGGCTGGGGACACAAGCCAACACCGGGGAGCTGTTTTTT.

The chain has TRBV6-5 and TRBJ2-7; D gene unclear. V lost 5 bases to trimming and J lost 0 bases, with 11 bases between them. This CDR3 region has 14 residues. Germline CDR1 and CDR2: MNHEY and SVGAGI. The CDR3 DNA reads as TGTGCCAGCAGTACTACACCGAGCTCCTACGAGCAGTACTTC. Protein sequence: CASSTTPSSYEQYF.

The chain combines TRBV28 with TRBJ1-4; 7 bases fit TRBD1. The CDR3 consists of 15 residues. CDR1 is MDHEN and CDR2 is SYDVKM in the germline V gene. Germline trimming cut 2 bases from V and 8 bases from J; bases unmatched to any gene: 8. CDR3 nucleotide sequence: TGTGCCAGCAGTTTAGGTCTTGGGACAGCCGAAAAACTGTTTTTT. Protein product: CASSLGLGTAEKLFF.

The chain uses TRBV2 and TRBJ2-7, with 8 bases fitting TRBD2. Germline assignment: CDR1 SNHLY and CDR2 FYNNEI. CDR3 length equals 12 residues. V was clipped by 5 bases and J by 6 bases; unmatched bases: 3. This CDR3 reads CASSSGGTEQYF. In DNA form, the CDR3 reads TGTGCCAGCAGTAGCGGGGGTACCGAGCAGTACTTC.

The chain employs TRBV19 and TRBJ1-2; 7 bases are a match to TRBD1. V trimming: 8 bases; J trimming: 4 bases; junction bases outside the gene matches: 7. CDR3 length: 13 amino acids. Germline loops: CDR1 LNHDA, CDR2 SQIVND (reference sequence). CDR3 region: CASEQGKGYGYTF. CDR3 nucleotides: TGTGCCAGTGAACAGGGGAAAGGCTATGGCTACACCTTC.

The chain joins TRBV5-1 to TRBJ2-3; 7 nucleotides match TRBD1. In germline, CDR1 is SGHRS, CDR2 YFSETQ. This CDR3 has 15 residues. The V and J ends lost 4 bases and 2 bases, in that order; junction bases with no gene match: 7. CDR3 residues: CASSGTGAFTDTQYF. CDR3 sequence (DNA): TGCGCCAGCAGCGGAACAGGGGCCTTCACAGATACGCAGTATTTT.

J is TRBJ2-2 and V is TRBV19; D is uncertain. Trimming removed 2 bases from V and 5 bases from J, with 9 bases in between. There are 14 residues in the CDR3. CDR1 is LNHDA and CDR2 is SQIVND in the germline V gene (reference sequence). CDR3 in DNA: TGTGCCAGTAGTATAACCGGGTCGACCGGGGAGCTGTTTTTT. Protein sequence: CASSITGSTGELFF. The full variable domain, with the rest looked up from reference TRBV19 and TRBJ2-2, is DGGITQSPKYLFRKEGQNVTLSCEQNLNHDAMYWYRQDPGQGLRLIYYSQIVNDFQKGDIAEGYSVSREKKESFPLTVTSAQKNPTAFYLCASSITGSTGELFFGEGSRLTVL.

The chain employs TRBV18 and TRBJ2-7; 7 positions match TRBD2. V gave up 0 bases and J gave up 4 bases; unmatched junction bases: 3. This CDR3 is built from 14 residues. Germline lookup yields CDR1 KGHSH and CDR2 LQKENI. CDR3 residues: CASSPPTGRYEQYF. The CDR3 nucleotides read TGTGCCAGCTCACCACCTACCGGGAGGTACGAGCAGTACTTC.

The chain carries TRBV9 and TRBJ2-2, with TRBD2 matching over 9 bases. CDR1 and CDR2 (germline): SGDLS, YYNGEE. With 4 bases clipped from V and 7 bases from J, the junction kept 14 bases outside the gene matches. CDR3 size: 17 residues. The CDR3 here is CASSPLSVAGVSGELFF. The CDR3 DNA sequence: TGTGCCAGCAGCCCCCTTTCGGTAGCGGGAGTTAGCGGGGAGCTGTTTTTT. Variable domain in full (rest from reference TRBV9 and TRBJ2-2): DSGVTQTPKHLITATGQRVTLRCSPRSGDLSVYWYQQSLDQGLQFLIQYYNGEERAKGNILERFSAQQFPDLHSELNLSSLELGDSALYFCASSPLSVAGVSGELFFGEGSRLTVL.

V usage is TRBV27 and J usage is TRBJ1-6; 7 bases agree with TRBD1. V trimming: 6 bases; J trimming: 8 bases; junction bases outside the gene matches: 16. Per the germline V gene, CDR1 is MNHEY and CDR2 is SMNVEV (reference sequence). The CDR3 runs 17 residues. CDR3 sequence (DNA): TGTGCCAGCAGCAAAAGGACAGGTTCTGATGTGTATTCACCCCTCCACTTT. Translated: CASSKRTGSDVYSPLHF.

The gene calls are TRBV18 and TRBJ1-2; 8 positions match TRBD1. Germline loops: CDR1 KGHSH, CDR2 LQKENI. The trim removed 2 bases at V and 8 bases at J, leaving 7 bases unmatched. This CDR3 contains 14 residues. The CDR3 here is CASSPEDRVGGYTF. CDR3 sequence (DNA): TGTGCCAGCTCACCAGAGGACAGGGTAGGCGGCTACACCTTC. Filled out from reference TRBV18 and TRBJ1-2, the complete variable domain reads NAGVMQNPRHLVRRRGQEARLRCSPMKGHSHVYWYRQLPEEGLKFMVYLQKENIIDESGMPKERFSAEFPKEGPSILRIQQVVRGDSAAYFCASSPEDRVGGYTFGSGTRLTVV.

The chain recombines TRBV6-1 with TRBJ1-5; D ambiguous. Germline V gene lookup returns CDR1 MNHNS and CDR2 SASEGT. The CDR3 sequence is 14 residues long. V lost 2 bases and J lost 7, with 12 bases in between. This CDR3 reads CASSEWREGQPQHF. CDR3 in DNA: TGTGCCAGCAGTGAATGGAGAGAAGGACAGCCCCAGCATTTT.

The chain combines TRBV11-3 with TRBJ1-6; D is perhaps TRBD1 (5 bases). The CDR3 extends over 15 amino acids. The V gene lost 5 bases and the J gene lost 4 bases, with 12 bases spanning the gap. In germline, CDR1 is SGHNT, CDR2 YENEEA. CDR3 amino acids: CASSPRQGYNSPLHF. DNA of the CDR3: TGTGCCAGCAGCCCCCGGCAGGGTTATAATTCACCCCTCCACTTT.

CDR3: CASSPGQGVYEQYF. For the CDR3, the DNA is TGTGCCAGCAGCCCGGGACAGGGGGTGTACGAGCAGTACTTC. The chain joins TRBV6-2 or TRBV6-3 to TRBJ2-7; TRBD1 aligns across 11 bases. In germline, CDR1 is MNHEY, CDR2 SVGEGT. CDR3 length: 14 amino acids. After removal of 6 bases from V and 4 bases from J, the junction contained 5 bases not matched to a gene.

V is TRBV19 and J is TRBJ2-5; 9 nucleotides align to TRBD2. Germline CDR1 LNHDA, CDR2 SQIVND (reference sequence). V dropped 3 bases and J dropped 4; count of bases not matched to a gene: 9. The CDR3 is 16 amino acids. DNA of the CDR3: TGTGCCAGTAGTATTCGGCGCGGGAGGGCGGGAGAGACCCAGTACTTC. Translation gives CASSIRRGRAGETQYF.

This chain connects TRBV28 to TRBJ1-2, with unresolved D. The germline V gene encodes CDR1 MDHEN and CDR2 SYDVKM. CDR3 length: 14 residues. The V end lost 6 bases, the J end lost 3 bases, and 14 bases lay between the germline ends. The CDR3 DNA reads as TGTGCCAGCAGAAGCCCCGGGAGCTACTATGGCTACACCTTC. It encodes CASRSPGSYYGYTF.

J is TRBJ1-2 and V is TRBV19; maybe TRBD1 (5 bases). Germline CDR1 LNHDA, CDR2 SQIVND (reference sequence). CDR3 size: 12 residues. Trimming stripped 5 bases from V and 5 bases from J, with 9 bases between. CDR3 nucleotide sequence: TGTGCCAGTAGTGGGGCATTATATGGCTACACCTTC. Residues: CASSGALYGYTF.

This chain uses TRBV6-4 with TRBJ2-7; 9 nucleotides agree with TRBD2. The V gene's germline CDR1 is MRHNA and CDR2 SNTAGT. The CDR3 spans 15 residues. The V gene end was trimmed by 6 bases and the J gene end by 4 bases; junction bases not matched to a gene: 10. CDR3 region: CASSWLAGGPYEQYF. CDR3 bases: TGTGCCAGCAGCTGGCTCGCGGGAGGGCCGTACGAGCAGTACTTC.